This entry is about one T cell receptor beta chain. Its antigen is unidentified. The sample originates from a study of T cell responses to AZD1222 COVID-19 vaccine. Study-wide results and caveats: Researchers took repertoire samples only after the peak T cell response had come.

Sequenced by immunoSEQ multiplex PCR; TCRdb stores in-frame clones only, minus some. The repertoire holds about 85,000 clones, with approximately 88% as singletons. The V end lost 5 bases, the J end lost 3 bases, and 10 bases lay between the germline ends. The germline V gene has CDR1 KGHSH and CDR2 LQKENI. This CDR3 has 13 residues. The origin of this receptor is an adult in good health. The V gene is TRBV18, the J gene TRBJ1-1; tentative D call: TRBD1 (5 bases). The sequencing used peripheral blood, collected on day 0 of AZD1222 vaccination. The CDR3 protein is CASSGTTDTEAFF. In nucleotides, the CDR3 is TGTGCCAGCTCAGGGACGACAGACACTGAAGCTTTCTTT.